This TCR beta chain was obtained from a study of blood T cell repertoires in COVID-19. As for the study in general: Whether acute or convalescent, the COVID-19 samples came from the United States, Italy and Spain. T cells, B-cell-depleted T cells, or PBMCs supplied cDNA or gDNA.

Trimming pared 0 bases from V and 2 bases from J, leaving 8 bases between. The germline gives CDR1 SGHRS, CDR2 YFSETQ. The CDR3 is made up of 14 amino acids. Original processing notes: Amplification with reference gene primers provided the estimates of nucleated cell counts. Assay: immunoSEQ multiplex PCR; the TCRdb copy retains only in-frame clones and omits some. V and J calls plus clone size are reproduced from that table; the DNA served to infer D and trimming. The sample carries 35,000 to 45,000 clones, about three quarters recorded once. The chain carries TRBV5-1 and TRBJ1-2, with unresolved D. The sequence derives from a woman in her 70s with acute or convalescent COVID-19. Sequencing input: peripheral blood. DNA of the CDR3: TGCGCCAGCAGCTTGGCCCCGGGGAACTATGGCTACACCTTC. This gives the protein CASSLAPGNYGYTF.